The T cell receptor beta chain described here comes from a study of blood T cell repertoires in COVID-19. On the study more broadly: Samples of COVID-19 (acute and convalescent) were obtained from the United States, Italy and Spain. T cells, B-cell-depleted T cells, or PBMCs supplied cDNA or gDNA.

The protocol was immunoSEQ multiplex PCR, while the TCRdb copy is restricted to in-frame clones and leaves out a portion. The sample lists hundreds of thousands of clones, 80% occurring once. J was trimmed by 4 bases and V by 4 bases; bases with no gene match: 11. CDR1 is MNHEY, CDR2 SMNVEV, per germline (reference sequence). The CDR3 is made up of 16 amino acids. Participant age was roughly 18 to 90 years, and participants resided in roughly 24 US areas. V gene TRBV27 combines with J gene TRBJ2-7; 9 nucleotides agree with TRBD2. Specimen: PBMCs or T cells enriched from blood (not recorded which). This TCR was recovered from a man aged 25 to 45 with acute COVID-19. CDR3 residues: CASSWGGAGGPYEQYF. CDR3 sequence (DNA): TGTGCCAGCAGTTGGGGAGGAGCGGGGGGCCCTTACGAGCAGTACTTC.